Listed below are T cell receptor beta chains from one sample, sequenced in a study of blood T cell repertoires in COVID-19. Using immunoSEQ multiplex PCR, the repertoire was profiled, and TCRdb retains in-frame clones only, with some absent. The top ten clones hold about 9.6% of a sample with about 180,000 clones, 86% of them seen once. Sequenced input: PBMCs or T cells enriched from blood (not recorded which). The receptor set was obtained from a woman aged 25 to 39 who had recovered from COVID-19. Both conserved end residues are part of each CDR3. The order of the fields is clone size, CDR3 length, D gene, V gene, J gene, CDR3 protein, CDR3 DNA. The D gene is left open where the match is weak. Clone size is stated in some rows and not others, as once, few, many or a class when expanded.

>-|11|-|TRBV29-1|TRBJ1-1
CSGDMNTEAFF
TGCAGCGGAGATATGAACACTGAAGCTTTCTTT
>-|15|TRBD2|TRBV7-6|TRBJ2-3
CASSLGLAGADTQYF
TGTGCCAGCAGCTTGGGACTAGCGGGAGCAGATACGCAGTATTTT
>few|14|-|TRBV5-6|TRBJ1-6
CASSLSRYNSPLHF
TGTGCCAGCAGCTTGAGCCGTTATAATTCACCCCTCCACTTT
>-|14|TRBD1|TRBV28|TRBJ2-7
CASSSGTGGSEQYF
TGTGCCAGCAGCTCCGGGACAGGGGGCTCCGAGCAGTACTTC
>-|15|-|TRBV5-1|TRBJ1-6
CASSLGEGVYSPLHF
TGCGCCAGCAGCTTGGGTGAGGGAGTTTACTCACCCCTCCACTTT
>-|15|TRBD2|TRBV2|TRBJ2-2
CASTLQGGRNGELFF
TGTGCCAGCACCCTCCAGGGAGGGAGGAACGGGGAGCTGTTTTTT
>few|15|TRBD1|TRBV3-1/TRBV3-2|TRBJ2-7
CASISSDRGTYEQYF
TGTGCCAGCATCAGCTCGGACAGGGGAACCTACGAGCAGTACTTC
>once|15|-|TRBV13|TRBJ2-7
CASSVSAGLPYEQYF
TGTGCCAGCAGTGTTTCGGCGGGGCTACCCTACGAGCAGTACTTC
>-|12|-|TRBV28|TRBJ1-1
CASSFVVREAFF
TGTGCCAGCAGTTTCGTAGTCCGTGAAGCTTTCTTT
>-|14|-|TRBV7-2|TRBJ1-5
CASSPYHADQPQHF
TGTGCCAGCAGCCCCTACCATGCGGATCAACCCCAGCATTTT
>-|13|-|TRBV6-6|TRBJ1-1
CASTEGRATEAFF
TGTGCCAGCACCGAAGGCAGGGCCACTGAAGCTTTCTTT
>once|16|-|TRBV4-2|TRBJ1-3
CASSQDLVVSGNTIYF
TGTGCCAGCAGCCAAGATCTGGTAGTCTCTGGAAACACCATATATTTT
>-|15|TRBD2|TRBV5-1|TRBJ2-1
CASSFGLAGDNEQFF
TGCGCCAGCAGCTTCGGACTAGCGGGGGACAATGAGCAGTTCTTC
>-|14|-|TRBV7-8|TRBJ1-5
CASSSTGPGQPQHF
TGTGCCAGCAGCTCAACAGGGCCGGGACAGCCCCAGCATTTT
>-|19|-|TRBV27|TRBJ2-1
CASSLEAGILGASYNEQFF
TGTGCCAGCAGTTTAGAGGCCGGTATCCTGGGGGCGTCCTACAATGAGCAGTTCTTC
>once|16|TRBD2|TRBV12-5|TRBJ2-1
CASGLSLAGGYNEQFF
TGTGCTAGTGGTTTGAGCCTAGCGGGAGGCTACAATGAGCAGTTCTTC
>-|16|TRBD2|TRBV7-2|TRBJ2-3
CASRRGLAGGTDTQYF
TGTGCCAGCAGAAGGGGACTAGCGGGAGGAACAGATACGCAGTATTTT
>-|17|-|TRBV10-1|TRBJ2-7
CASRVESRGHSSYEQYF
TGCGCCAGCAGGGTCGAGTCTCGCGGACACAGCTCCTACGAGCAGTACTTC
>-|14|TRBD1|TRBV9|TRBJ2-2
CASSVAGGFGELFF
TGTGCCAGCAGCGTAGCAGGGGGCTTCGGGGAGCTGTTTTTT
>-|15|-|TRBV9|TRBJ2-1
CASSGRAPRGNEQFF
TGTGCCAGCAGCGGCCGGGCCCCTCGGGGCAATGAGCAGTTCTTC
>-|14|TRBD2|TRBV24-1|TRBJ2-3
CAVGLAGNTDTQYF
TGTGCCGTGGGACTAGCGGGGAACACAGATACGCAGTATTTT
>-|14|TRBD2|TRBV18|TRBJ2-7
CASSPRGRAYEQYF
TGTGCCAGCTCACCACGCGGGAGGGCCTACGAGCAGTACTTC
>-|18|-|TRBV28|TRBJ1-2
CASSLWQWEGLRDYGYTF
TGTGCCAGCAGTTTATGGCAATGGGAGGGTCTAAGGGACTATGGCTACACCTTC
>many|13|-|TRBV18|TRBJ2-2
CASLQQNTGELFF
TGTGCCAGCTTACAGCAGAACACCGGGGAGCTGTTTTTT
>-|15|-|TRBV2|TRBJ2-4
CASSEALGGPDIQYF
TGTGCCAGCAGTGAAGCGCTCGGGGGACCAGACATTCAGTACTTC
>once|19|TRBD1|TRBV28|TRBJ2-1
CASSLWRGHLSSSYNEQFF
TGTGCCAGCAGTTTATGGAGGGGGCACCTGTCTAGCTCCTACAATGAGCAGTTCTTC
>-|16|TRBD2|TRBV3-1/TRBV3-2|TRBJ2-3
CASSPFSGSGTDTQYF
TGTGCCAGCAGCCCTTTTAGCGGGAGTGGGACAGATACGCAGTATTTT
>-|16|TRBD2|TRBV4-2|TRBJ2-7
CASSQANPGGLYEQYF
TGTGCCAGCAGCCAAGCAAACCCGGGGGGACTCTACGAGCAGTACTTC
>-|15|-|TRBV3-1/TRBV3-2|TRBJ2-5
CASSQIQGRGETQYF
TGTGCCAGCAGCCAAATACAGGGTAGGGGAGAGACCCAGTACTTC
>-|14|-|TRBV28|TRBJ2-1
CASSFRRGYNEQFF
TGTGCCAGCAGTTTCCGGAGAGGTTACAATGAGCAGTTCTTC
>-|17|TRBD2|TRBV5-1|TRBJ2-5
CASSSLAGGPSAETQYF
TGCGCCAGCAGCTCCCTAGCGGGAGGGCCCTCGGCAGAGACCCAGTACTTC
>-|14|-|TRBV2|TRBJ2-1
CASRGDSPLEEQFF
TGTGCCAGCAGAGGGGACTCGCCCCTCGAGGAGCAGTTCTTC
>-|15|-|TRBV6-5|TRBJ2-4
CASSYSDRRGNIQYF
TGTGCCAGCAGTTATTCGGACAGGAGGGGAAACATTCAGTACTTC
>-|15|TRBD1|TRBV11-2|TRBJ2-3
CASSPSSRQGDTQYF
TGTGCCAGCAGCCCTAGCTCCCGACAGGGTGATACGCAGTATTTT
>-|15|TRBD2|TRBV7-8|TRBJ2-7
CASSALTSGSYEQYF
TGTGCCAGCAGCGCCCTGACTAGCGGGAGCTACGAGCAGTACTTC
>-|12|-|TRBV28|TRBJ2-1
CASSPDRSEQFF
TGTGCCAGCAGCCCTGACAGGAGTGAGCAGTTCTTC